This paragraph covers one T cell receptor (beta chain) sequence. The CDR3 runs to 15 residues. Germline values: CDR1 KGHSH, CDR2 LQKENI. V was pared by 4 bases and J by 2 bases, with 5 bases of the junction left unmatched. This sample is part of a study of shared clonotypes between healthy human individuals. Investigators divided CD4+ cells into CD45RA+ naive and CD45RA-negative memory subsets. Sequencing was performed with immunoSEQ multiplex PCR; in TCRdb, only in-frame clones are kept and a portion is missing. The table records about 1 million clones, around 74% of them present only once. The V call is TRBV18, the J call TRBJ2-7, with 10 bases matching TRBD2. The sample consisted of memory CD4+ T cells sorted from blood. Subset given: CD45RA-negative fraction. The source of this sequence is a man aged 18 to 29 in good health. CDR3 protein: CASSRGLAEAYEQYF. CDR3 nucleotides: TGTGCCAGCTCACGCGGACTAGCGGAAGCCTACGAGCAGTACTTC.